Here is one T cell receptor (beta chain) with its context. Here immunoSEQ multiplex PCR was the method, and the copy in TCRdb shows in-frame clones only, minus some. Among approximately 170,000 clones, around 80% were seen once, and the ten largest hold 9.5% to 15%. The sample is drawn from a study of blood T cell repertoires in COVID-19. J gave up 1 base and V 2 bases, and 11 bases lay outside the gene matches. The CDR3 has 19 residues. The germline CDR1 and CDR2 sequences are SEHNR and FQNEAQ (reference sequence). The source of this sequence is a woman in her forties or fifties with acute or convalescent COVID-19. Specimen: peripheral blood. The V gene is TRBV7-9, the J gene TRBJ2-1, with 10 bases aligning to TRBD2. DNA of the CDR3: TGTGCCAGCAGCTTACTGGTAGCGGGAGGTCGACGGTCCTACAATGAGCAGTTCTTC. Translation: CASSLLVAGGRRSYNEQFF.